This is a list of T cell receptor beta chains from one sample in a study of cytomegalovirus exposure and HLA in healthy donors. The protocol was immunoSEQ multiplex PCR, while the TCRdb copy is restricted to in-frame clones and leaves out a portion. The table has approximately 210,000 clones, more than 75% seen once; the top ten hold roughly 1.5%. The sample was PBMCs. All receptors derive from a woman aged 18-29 years in good health and CMV-seronegative. CDR3s include the opening cysteine and the closing phenylalanine or tryptophan. A D gene is named only where the DNA matches it firmly. Where a row states a size, it is once, few, many or the class of an expanded clone; other rows omit it.

d_gene: TRBD2; v_gene: TRBV19; j_gene: TRBJ2-7; abundance: NA; CDR3aa: CASSIVSGSSYEQYF; CDR3nt: TGTGCCAGTAGTATAGTGAGCGGGAGCTCCTACGAGCAGTACTTC
d_gene: NA; v_gene: TRBV9; j_gene: TRBJ2-5; abundance: NA; CDR3aa: CASSSLYQETQYF; CDR3nt: TGTGCCAGCAGCTCATTGTACCAAGAGACCCAGTACTTC
d_gene: TRBD1; v_gene: TRBV4-1; j_gene: TRBJ1-5; abundance: NA; CDR3aa: CASSPTGDNQPQHF; CDR3nt: TGCGCCAGCAGCCCGACAGGGGACAATCAGCCCCAGCATTTT
d_gene: NA; v_gene: TRBV4-2; j_gene: TRBJ2-5; abundance: many; CDR3aa: CASSPGLYGQETQYF; CDR3nt: TGTGCCAGCAGCCCAGGCCTATATGGCCAAGAGACCCAGTACTTC
d_gene: TRBD1; v_gene: TRBV5-1; j_gene: TRBJ2-1; abundance: NA; CDR3aa: CASTASYQGDEQFF; CDR3nt: TGCGCCAGCACTGCGTCGTACCAGGGGGATGAGCAGTTCTTC
d_gene: NA; v_gene: TRBV7-6; j_gene: TRBJ1-3; abundance: NA; CDR3aa: CASSLPTGGNTIYF; CDR3nt: TGTGCCAGCAGCTTACCGACGGGTGGAAACACCATATATTTT
d_gene: TRBD2; v_gene: TRBV5-4; j_gene: TRBJ2-2; abundance: NA; CDR3aa: CASSRTLTSRRSGELFF; CDR3nt: TGTGCCAGCAGCCGGACCTTGACTAGCAGGAGGTCCGGGGAGCTGTTTTTT
d_gene: TRBD1; v_gene: TRBV30; j_gene: TRBJ2-5; abundance: NA; CDR3aa: CAWSGTGLQETQYF; CDR3nt: TGTGCCTGGTCCGGGACAGGACTCCAAGAGACCCAGTACTTC
d_gene: NA; v_gene: TRBV6-1; j_gene: TRBJ1-2; abundance: once; CDR3aa: CASSELGGVYGYTF; CDR3nt: TGTGCCAGCAGTGAATTAGGGGGTGTCTATGGCTACACCTTC
d_gene: NA; v_gene: TRBV19; j_gene: TRBJ1-1; abundance: NA; CDR3aa: CASSAGSLEAFF; CDR3nt: TGTGCCAGTAGTGCAGGGTCCCTCGAAGCTTTCTTT
d_gene: NA; v_gene: TRBV19; j_gene: TRBJ1-1; abundance: NA; CDR3aa: CASREQGLGEAFF; CDR3nt: TGTGCCAGTAGGGAGCAGGGGTTGGGTGAAGCTTTCTTT
d_gene: NA; v_gene: TRBV27; j_gene: TRBJ2-7; abundance: NA; CDR3aa: CASSLFAAPHSYEQYF; CDR3nt: TGTGCCAGCAGTTTATTCGCGGCTCCCCACTCCTACGAGCAGTACTTC
d_gene: NA; v_gene: TRBV7-2; j_gene: TRBJ1-1; abundance: NA; CDR3aa: CASSQEGLLNTEAFF; CDR3nt: TGTGCCAGCAGCCAAGAAGGACTTTTGAACACTGAAGCTTTCTTT
d_gene: TRBD1; v_gene: TRBV30; j_gene: TRBJ2-1; abundance: NA; CDR3aa: CAWSGRLRQGRSYNEQFF; CDR3nt: TGTGCCTGGAGTGGACGGTTACGACAGGGGAGGTCCTACAATGAGCAGTTCTTC
d_gene: TRBD1; v_gene: TRBV6-1; j_gene: TRBJ1-1; abundance: NA; CDR3aa: CASGQGLYNTEAFF; CDR3nt: TGTGCCAGCGGACAGGGGCTGTATAACACTGAAGCTTTCTTT
d_gene: TRBD1; v_gene: TRBV28; j_gene: TRBJ1-2; abundance: NA; CDR3aa: CAIPVKGGVNYGYTF; CDR3nt: TGTGCCATCCCAGTCAAAGGGGGCGTTAACTATGGCTACACCTTC
d_gene: NA; v_gene: TRBV7-8; j_gene: TRBJ2-5; abundance: few; CDR3aa: CASSLVQGMETQYF; CDR3nt: TGTGCCAGCAGCTTAGTACAGGGTATGGAGACCCAGTACTTC
d_gene: TRBD1; v_gene: TRBV5-1; j_gene: TRBJ2-2; abundance: few; CDR3aa: CASTLTGSTGELFF; CDR3nt: TGCGCCAGCACCCTGACAGGGAGCACCGGGGAGCTGTTTTTT
d_gene: TRBD2; v_gene: TRBV7-7; j_gene: TRBJ2-3; abundance: NA; CDR3aa: CASSLNAGGITDTQYF; CDR3nt: TGTGCCAGCAGCTTAAATGCGGGAGGAATCACAGATACGCAGTATTTT
d_gene: NA; v_gene: TRBV6-5; j_gene: TRBJ2-7; abundance: NA; CDR3aa: CASSSPTRGLYEQYF; CDR3nt: TGTGCCAGCAGTTCGCCTACAAGAGGGCTATACGAGCAGTACTTC
d_gene: TRBD1; v_gene: TRBV15; j_gene: TRBJ1-1; abundance: NA; CDR3aa: CATRQGAVGTEAFF; CDR3nt: TGTGCCACCAGGCAGGGGGCGGTGGGCACTGAAGCTTTCTTT
d_gene: NA; v_gene: TRBV11-2; j_gene: TRBJ2-3; abundance: NA; CDR3aa: CASSGFRGDTQYF; CDR3nt: TGTGCCAGCAGCGGGTTTCGAGGGGATACGCAGTATTTT
d_gene: TRBD1; v_gene: TRBV5-1; j_gene: TRBJ1-4; abundance: NA; CDR3aa: CASSLGQGVEKLFF; CDR3nt: TGCGCCAGCAGCTTGGGCCAGGGGGTGGAAAAACTGTTTTTT
d_gene: NA; v_gene: TRBV6-1; j_gene: TRBJ1-4; abundance: NA; CDR3aa: CASSGPQGAEKLFF; CDR3nt: TGTGCCAGCAGTGGACCGCAAGGGGCGGAAAAACTGTTTTTT
d_gene: TRBD2; v_gene: TRBV7-9; j_gene: TRBJ2-3; abundance: NA; CDR3aa: CASSPSLAGGTTDTQYF; CDR3nt: TGTGCCAGCAGCCCTTCACTAGCGGGGGGCACCACAGATACGCAGTATTTT
d_gene: TRBD1; v_gene: TRBV6-4; j_gene: TRBJ2-6; abundance: NA; CDR3aa: CASSSTGGSGANVLTF; CDR3nt: TGTGCCAGCAGTTCGACAGGGGGGTCTGGGGCCAACGTCCTGACTTTC
d_gene: TRBD1; v_gene: TRBV11-2; j_gene: TRBJ1-2; abundance: NA; CDR3aa: CASKSLARGAPNYGYTF; CDR3nt: TGTGCCAGCAAATCACTCGCCAGGGGGGCGCCTAACTATGGCTACACCTTC